This is a list of T cell receptor beta chains from one sample in a study of T cells in Graves' hyperthyroidism and ophthalmopathy. TCRdb reprocessed the multiplex PCR reads via MiXCR and lists one record per CDR3 protein. The table shows roughly 420,000 distinct CDR3 sequences, with about a sixth occurring only once. The sequencing sample was made of blood. The receptors stem from a woman younger than 30 with Graves' hyperthyroidism. The CDR3 runs from the conserved cysteine through the conserved F or W. A D gene is named only where the DNA matches it firmly. For some rows the clone size is stated as once, few or many, or as a class when expanded; others skip it.

TRBV20-1,.,.,TRBJ2-7,TGCAGTGCTAATCGACAAGACGAGCAGTACTTC,CSANRQDEQYF
TRBV7-3,many,TRBD2,TRBJ2-2,TGTGCCAGCAGCCCCTTAGCGGGGAACACCGGGGAGCTGTTTTTT,CASSPLAGNTGELFF
TRBV3-1,.,.,TRBJ2-6,TGTGTCAGCAGCCAAGAGAGCCAGGGCTATACCTCTGGGGCCAACGTCCTGACTTTC,CVSSQESQGYTSGANVLTF
TRBV27,many,.,TRBJ2-7,TGTGCCAGCAGTCCTTCGGTAGCGGCCTACGAGCAGTACTTC,CASSPSVAAYEQYF
TRBV5-6,many,.,TRBJ1-1,TGTGCCAGCAGCTTGGGGTATAGGACAACTGTTCCTGAAGCTTTCTTT,CASSLGYRTTVPEAFF
TRBV11-2,.,TRBD2,TRBJ2-3,TGTGCCAGCAGCTTAGATCGGGGTAGCGGGAGCACAGATACGCAGTATTTT,CASSLDRGSGSTDTQYF
TRBV20-1,.,.,TRBJ1-2,TGCAGTGCCAGCGTAGGGAGTCGTGGCTACACCTTC,CSASVGSRGYTF
TRBV2,many,TRBD1,TRBJ1-5,TGTGCCAGATCGGGGACAGGGGGCTCAAATCAGCCCCAGCATTTT,CARSGTGGSNQPQHF
TRBV20-1,.,.,TRBJ1-1,TGCAGTGCTAGAGAAAAACCCGGTGAAGCTTTCTTT,CSAREKPGEAFF
TRBV24-1,.,TRBD1,TRBJ2-5,TGTGCCACCAGTGACTCGACAGGGGTCGTAGAGACCCAGTACTTC,CATSDSTGVVETQYF
TRBV6-1,many,.,TRBJ2-7,TGTGCCAGCAACACATACCAGGGGTCCTACGAGCAGTACTTC,CASNTYQGSYEQYF
TRBV29-1,.,.,TRBJ2-7,TGCAGCGTTGAGGTATACTACGAGCAGTACTTC,CSVEVYYEQYF
TRBV20-1,many,.,TRBJ2-7,TGCAGTGCGGCTCAGGGGAGCTCCTACGAGCAGTACTTC,CSAAQGSSYEQYF
TRBV7-9,many,TRBD1,TRBJ2-5,TGTGCCAGCAGCTTAACCCTCCGGGACAGGGGGTCAGAGACCCAGTACTTC,CASSLTLRDRGSETQYF
TRBV6-2/TRBV6-3,many,.,TRBJ2-1,TGTGCCAGCAGCCTCACTAGAGTAGGCGAGCAGTTCTTC,CASSLTRVGEQFF
TRBV5-1,many,TRBD1,TRBJ2-7,TGCGCCAGCAGCAGGACAGGGGGGACCTACGAGCAGTACTTC,CASSRTGGTYEQYF
TRBV3-1,few,TRBD1,TRBJ1-6,TGTGCCAGCAGCCAACCCGGGACAGGTCCTGTGGATTCACCCCTCCACTTT,CASSQPGTGPVDSPLHF
TRBV7-2,many,TRBD1,TRBJ1-4,TGTGCCAGCAGCTTAGAAGGGGACAGCGAAAAACTGTTTTTT,CASSLEGDSEKLFF
TRBV5-1,.,TRBD1,TRBJ2-4,TGCGCCAGTAGACCTGAGGGGGCGACCAAAAACATTCAGTACTTC,CASRPEGATKNIQYF
TRBV28,many,TRBD1,TRBJ1-4,TGTGCCAGCAGTCAATACAGGGGGGCAACTAATGAAAAACTGTTTTTT,CASSQYRGATNEKLFF
TRBV27,.,.,TRBJ2-5,TGTGCCAGCAGTCGTGTCAGCGATAAAGAGACCCAGTACTTC,CASSRVSDKETQYF
TRBV20-1,few,TRBD2,TRBJ2-1,TGCAGCCTAGTGCGCCCTAGCGGATACAATGAGCAGTTCTTC,CSLVRPSGYNEQFF
TRBV27,few,.,TRBJ1-2,TGTGCCAGCAGTTTATCCGGATTCCCCAACTATGGCTACACCTTC,CASSLSGFPNYGYTF
TRBV10-1,many,TRBD1,TRBJ2-7,TGCGCCAGCAGTCCCGGGACAGGGCACGAGCAGTACTTC,CASSPGTGHEQYF
TRBV5-1,.,TRBD2,TRBJ2-3,TGTGCCAGCAGCTTGGAACTAGCGGGGGGGCCAATTCGGCCAGATACGCAGTATTTT,CASSLELAGGPIRPDTQYF
TRBV24-1,.,.,TRBJ2-2,TGTGCCACCAGTGATCAAGGGGGACCGAACACCGGGGAGCTGTTTTTT,CATSDQGGPNTGELFF
TRBV29-1,many,.,TRBJ2-1,TGCAGCGTTGATGCGGGCCACAATGAGCAGTTCTTC,CSVDAGHNEQFF
TRBV20-1,many,TRBD1,TRBJ1-5,TGCAGTGCGGGGACAGGGAACAATCAGCCCCAGCATTTT,CSAGTGNNQPQHF
TRBV6-2/TRBV6-3,many,.,TRBJ2-7,TGTGCCAGCGCGTGGGGCCTCTACGAGCAGTACTTC,CASAWGLYEQYF
TRBV10-3,many,.,TRBJ2-2,TGTGCCATCTCGCTGAACACCGGGGAGCTGTTTTTT,CAISLNTGELFF
TRBV4-1,.,.,TRBJ2-7,TGCGCCAGCAGCCAAGTTGGTGTCCTAACCTACGAGCAGTACTTC,CASSQVGVLTYEQYF
TRBV5-1,many,.,TRBJ1-6,TGCGCCAGCAGCTTGGGTGCCCCAGGGGATTCACCCCTCCACTTT,CASSLGAPGDSPLHF
TRBV3-1,many,TRBD1,TRBJ1-5,TGTGCCAGCAGCCAAGGTCTAGGGGGCGGCAATCAGCCCCAGCATTTT,CASSQGLGGGNQPQHF